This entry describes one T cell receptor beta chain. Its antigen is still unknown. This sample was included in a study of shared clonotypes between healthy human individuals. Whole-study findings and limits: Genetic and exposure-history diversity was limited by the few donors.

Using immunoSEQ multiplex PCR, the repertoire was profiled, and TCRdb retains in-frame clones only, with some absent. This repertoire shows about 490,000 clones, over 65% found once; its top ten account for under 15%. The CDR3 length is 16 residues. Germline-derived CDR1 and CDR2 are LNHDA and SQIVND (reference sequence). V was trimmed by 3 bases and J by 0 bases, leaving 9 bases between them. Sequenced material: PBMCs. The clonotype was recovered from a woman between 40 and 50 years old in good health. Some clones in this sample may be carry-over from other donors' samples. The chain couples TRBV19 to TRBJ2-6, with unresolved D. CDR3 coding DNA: TGTGCCAGTAGTATCGCCTCTAGCTCTGGGGCCAACGTCCTGACTTTC. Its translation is CASSIASSSGANVLTF.